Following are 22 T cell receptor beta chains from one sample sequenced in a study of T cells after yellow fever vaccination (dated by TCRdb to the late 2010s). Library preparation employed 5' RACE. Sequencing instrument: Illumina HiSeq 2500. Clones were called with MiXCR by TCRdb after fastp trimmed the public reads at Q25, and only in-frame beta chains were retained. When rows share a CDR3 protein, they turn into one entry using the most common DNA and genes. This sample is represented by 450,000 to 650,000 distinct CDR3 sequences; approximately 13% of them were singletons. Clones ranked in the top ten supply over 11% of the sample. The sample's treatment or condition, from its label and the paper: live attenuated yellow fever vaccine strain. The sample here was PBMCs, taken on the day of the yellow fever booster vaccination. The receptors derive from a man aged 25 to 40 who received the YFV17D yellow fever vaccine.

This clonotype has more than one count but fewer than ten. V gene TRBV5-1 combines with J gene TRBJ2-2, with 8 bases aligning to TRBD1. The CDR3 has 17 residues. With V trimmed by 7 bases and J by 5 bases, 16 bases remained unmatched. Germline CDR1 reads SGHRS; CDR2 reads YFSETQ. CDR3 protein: CASSGTGLFVATGELFF. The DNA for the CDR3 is TGCGCCAGCTCCGGGACAGGATTATTCGTTGCAACCGGGGAGCTGTTTTTT.

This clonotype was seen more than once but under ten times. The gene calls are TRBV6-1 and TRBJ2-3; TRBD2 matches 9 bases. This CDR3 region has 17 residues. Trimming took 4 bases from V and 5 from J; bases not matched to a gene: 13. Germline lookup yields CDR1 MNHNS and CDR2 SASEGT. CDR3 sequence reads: CASSALVAGALGDTQYF. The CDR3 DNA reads TGTGCCAGCAGTGCCCTCGTAGCGGGGGCCCTCGGAGATACGCAGTATTTT.

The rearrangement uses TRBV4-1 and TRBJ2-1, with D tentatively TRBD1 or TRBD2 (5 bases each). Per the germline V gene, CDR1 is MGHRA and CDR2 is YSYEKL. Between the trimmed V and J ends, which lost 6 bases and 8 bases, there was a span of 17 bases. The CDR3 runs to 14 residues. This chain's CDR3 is CASSLERGNDEQFF. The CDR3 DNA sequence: TGCGCCAGCAGTCTAGAACGGGGCAACGATGAGCAGTTCTTC.

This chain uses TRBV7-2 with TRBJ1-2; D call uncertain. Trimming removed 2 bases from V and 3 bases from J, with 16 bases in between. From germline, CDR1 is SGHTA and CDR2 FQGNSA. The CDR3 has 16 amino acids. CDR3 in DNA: TGTGCCAGCAGCTTATGTGGCTCCCTGGTGGACTATGGCTACACCTTC. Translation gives CASSLCGSLVDYGYTF.

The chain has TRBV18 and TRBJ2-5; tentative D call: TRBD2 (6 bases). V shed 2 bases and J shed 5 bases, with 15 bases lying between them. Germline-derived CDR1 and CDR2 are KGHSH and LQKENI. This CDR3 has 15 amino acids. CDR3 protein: CASSPGGVLWETQYF. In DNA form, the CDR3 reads TGTGCCAGCTCACCAGGCGGGGTTCTTTGGGAGACCCAGTACTTC.

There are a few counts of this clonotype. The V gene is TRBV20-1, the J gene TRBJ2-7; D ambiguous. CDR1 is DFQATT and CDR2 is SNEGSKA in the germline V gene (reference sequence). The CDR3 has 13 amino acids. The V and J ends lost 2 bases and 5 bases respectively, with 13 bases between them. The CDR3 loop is CSARPQRLNEQYF. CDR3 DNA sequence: TGCAGTGCTAGACCCCAAAGACTTAACGAGCAGTACTTC.

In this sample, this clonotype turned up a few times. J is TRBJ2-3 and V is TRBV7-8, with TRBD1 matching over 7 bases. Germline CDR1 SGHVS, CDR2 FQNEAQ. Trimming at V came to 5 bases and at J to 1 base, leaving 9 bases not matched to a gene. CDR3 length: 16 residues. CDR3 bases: TGTGCCAGCAGCGGCCGGGACAGCTTTCGCACAGATACGCAGTATTTT. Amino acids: CASSGRDSFRTDTQYF.

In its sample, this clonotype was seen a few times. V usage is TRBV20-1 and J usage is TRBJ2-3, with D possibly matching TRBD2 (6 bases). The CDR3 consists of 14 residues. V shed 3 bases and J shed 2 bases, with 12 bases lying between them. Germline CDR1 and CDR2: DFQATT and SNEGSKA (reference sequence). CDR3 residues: CSARDYLSTDTQYF. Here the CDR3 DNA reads TGCAGTGCTAGGGACTACTTGTCCACAGATACGCAGTATTTT.

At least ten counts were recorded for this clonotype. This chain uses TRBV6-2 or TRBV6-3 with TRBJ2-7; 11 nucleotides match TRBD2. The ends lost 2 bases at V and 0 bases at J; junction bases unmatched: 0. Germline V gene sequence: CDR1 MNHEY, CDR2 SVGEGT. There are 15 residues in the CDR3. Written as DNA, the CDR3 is TGTGCCAGCAGTTACGGACTAGCGGGCTCCTACGAGCAGTACTTC. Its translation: CASSYGLAGSYEQYF.

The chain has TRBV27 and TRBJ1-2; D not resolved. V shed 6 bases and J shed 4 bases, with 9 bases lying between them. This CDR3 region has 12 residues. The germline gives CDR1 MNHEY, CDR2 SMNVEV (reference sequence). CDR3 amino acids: CASRRTGYGYTF. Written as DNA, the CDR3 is TGTGCCAGCAGACGAACGGGCTATGGCTACACCTTC.

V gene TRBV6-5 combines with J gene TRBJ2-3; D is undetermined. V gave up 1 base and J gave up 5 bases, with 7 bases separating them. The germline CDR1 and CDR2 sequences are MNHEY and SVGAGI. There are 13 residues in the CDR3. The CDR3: CASSYLDEDTQYF. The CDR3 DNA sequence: TGTGCCAGCAGTTACTTGGACGAAGATACGCAGTATTTT.

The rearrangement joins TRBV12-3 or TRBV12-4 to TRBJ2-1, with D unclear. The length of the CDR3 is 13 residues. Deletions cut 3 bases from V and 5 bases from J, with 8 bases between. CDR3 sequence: CASSFELHNEQFF. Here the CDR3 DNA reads TGTGCCAGCAGTTTTGAGCTCCACAATGAGCAGTTCTTC.

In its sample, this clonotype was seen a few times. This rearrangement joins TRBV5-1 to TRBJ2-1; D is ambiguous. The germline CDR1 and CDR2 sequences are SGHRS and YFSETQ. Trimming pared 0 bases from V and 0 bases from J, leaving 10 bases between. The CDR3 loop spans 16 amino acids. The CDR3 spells CASSLGLTRSYNEQFF. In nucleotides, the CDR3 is TGCGCCAGCAGCTTGGGGCTGACCCGCTCCTACAATGAGCAGTTCTTC.

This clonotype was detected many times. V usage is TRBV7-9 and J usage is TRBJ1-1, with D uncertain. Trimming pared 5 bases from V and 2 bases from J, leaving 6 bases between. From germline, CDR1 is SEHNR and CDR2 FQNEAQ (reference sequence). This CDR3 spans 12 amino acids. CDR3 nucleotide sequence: TGTGCCAGCAGCACCCAAAACACTGAAGCTTTCTTT. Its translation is CASSTQNTEAFF.

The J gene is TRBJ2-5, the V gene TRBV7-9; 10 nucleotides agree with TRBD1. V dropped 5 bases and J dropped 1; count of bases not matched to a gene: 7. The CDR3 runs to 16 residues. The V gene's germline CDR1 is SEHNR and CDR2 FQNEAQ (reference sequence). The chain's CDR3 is CASSTGDRGVQETQYF. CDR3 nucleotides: TGTGCCAGCAGCACAGGGGACAGGGGAGTCCAAGAGACCCAGTACTTC.

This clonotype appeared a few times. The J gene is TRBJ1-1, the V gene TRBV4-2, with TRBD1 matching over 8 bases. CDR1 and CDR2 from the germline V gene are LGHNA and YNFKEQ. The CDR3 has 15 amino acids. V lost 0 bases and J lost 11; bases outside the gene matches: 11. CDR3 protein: CASSQDSGGVQGAFF. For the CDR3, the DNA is TGTGCCAGCAGCCAAGATTCAGGGGGCGTACAGGGGGCTTTCTTT.

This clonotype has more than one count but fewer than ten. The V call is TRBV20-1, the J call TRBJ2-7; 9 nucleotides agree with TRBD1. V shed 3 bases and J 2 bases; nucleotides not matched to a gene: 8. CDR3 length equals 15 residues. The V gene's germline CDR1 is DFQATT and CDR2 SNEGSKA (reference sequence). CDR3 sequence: CSARDPGTGTYEQYF. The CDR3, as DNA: TGCAGTGCTAGGGACCCCGGGACAGGGACCTACGAGCAGTACTTC.

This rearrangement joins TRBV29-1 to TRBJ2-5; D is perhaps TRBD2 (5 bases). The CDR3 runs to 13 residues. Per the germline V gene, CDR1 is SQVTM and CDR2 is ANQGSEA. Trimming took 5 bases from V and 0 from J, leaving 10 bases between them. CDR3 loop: CSVPPGNQETQYF. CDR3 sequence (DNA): TGCAGCGTTCCCCCGGGAAACCAAGAGACCCAGTACTTC.

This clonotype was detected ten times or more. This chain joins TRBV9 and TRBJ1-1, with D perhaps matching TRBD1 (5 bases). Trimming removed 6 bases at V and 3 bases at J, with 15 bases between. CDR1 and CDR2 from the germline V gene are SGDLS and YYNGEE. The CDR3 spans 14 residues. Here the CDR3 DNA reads TGTGCCAGCACCCAGGGACGGTCGGACACTGAAGCTTTCTTT. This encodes CASTQGRSDTEAFF.

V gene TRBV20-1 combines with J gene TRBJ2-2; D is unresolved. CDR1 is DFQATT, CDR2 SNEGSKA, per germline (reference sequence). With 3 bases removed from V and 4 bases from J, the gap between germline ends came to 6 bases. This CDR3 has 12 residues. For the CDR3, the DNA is TGCAGTGCTAGGAGTTTCACCGGGGAGCTGTTTTTT. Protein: CSARSFTGELFF.

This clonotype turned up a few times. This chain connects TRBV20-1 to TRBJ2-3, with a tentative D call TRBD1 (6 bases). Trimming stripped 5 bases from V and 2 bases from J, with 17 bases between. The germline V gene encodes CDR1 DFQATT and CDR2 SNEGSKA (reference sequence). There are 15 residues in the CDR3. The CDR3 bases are TGCAGTGCTTCACCGACGGACAGCTACACAGATACGCAGTATTTT. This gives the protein CSASPTDSYTDTQYF.

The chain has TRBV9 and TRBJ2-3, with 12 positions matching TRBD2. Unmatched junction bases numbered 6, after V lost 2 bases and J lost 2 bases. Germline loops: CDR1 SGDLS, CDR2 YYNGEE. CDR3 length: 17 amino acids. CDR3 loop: CASSVWGLAGSTDTQYF. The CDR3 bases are TGTGCCAGCAGCGTTTGGGGACTAGCGGGCTCCACAGATACGCAGTATTTT.